A single sample is the source of the 17 T cell receptor beta chains below, sequenced in a study of blood T cell repertoires in COVID-19. Clones were read by immunoSEQ multiplex PCR, and TCRdb kept only the in-frame ones, dropping some. The top ten hold 2.1% of the sample, which has 150,000 to 200,000 clones, approximately 90% seen once. Source material: peripheral blood. Receptors were obtained from a man between 65 and 80 years old with active or convalescent COVID-19.

The J gene is TRBJ2-1, the V gene TRBV10-2; 15 nucleotides line up with TRBD2. The length of the CDR3 is 20 residues. Looked up from germline, CDR1 is WSHSY and CDR2 is SAAADI. Trimming removed 3 bases from V and 0 bases from J; junction bases left unmatched: 9. CDR3: CASSEGTSGGPRSSYNEQFF. The CDR3 DNA reads as TGCGCCAGCAGTGAAGGGACTAGCGGGGGGCCCCGGAGCTCCTACAATGAGCAGTTCTTC.

The CDR3 protein is CASSLSPGLPYGYTF. The CDR3 DNA follows: TGCGCCAGCAGCTTGAGTCCAGGCCTTCCCTATGGCTACACCTTC. The chain employs TRBV5-1 and TRBJ1-2, with D hard to call. CDR3 length: 15 amino acids. Deletions cut 1 base from V and 4 bases from J, with 14 bases between. Germline values: CDR1 SGHRS, CDR2 YFSETQ.

The chain joins TRBV30 to TRBJ2-7; tentative D call: TRBD2 (7 bases). Germline CDR1 and CDR2: GTSNPN and SVGIG (reference sequence). Trimming stripped 2 bases from V and 3 bases from J, with 14 bases between. The CDR3 totals 14 residues. The CDR3 DNA reads as TGTGCCTGGAGTTGGGGGGGCTCAATCTACGAGCAGTACTTC. Protein: CAWSWGGSIYEQYF.

The rearrangement links TRBV6-2 or TRBV6-3 to TRBJ1-2; 8 nucleotides align to TRBD1. The germline gives CDR1 MNHEY, CDR2 SVGEGT. The CDR3 is made up of 14 amino acids. Trimming removed 5 bases from V and 9 bases from J; junction bases left unmatched: 11. The CDR3 region is CASSKSRDRLRYTF. The CDR3, as DNA: TGTGCCAGCAGTAAAAGCCGGGACAGGTTGCGCTACACCTTC.

The CDR3 region has the DNA TGTGCCAGCTCACTGGGACAGACAACTAATGAAAAACTGTTTTTT. This encodes CASSLGQTTNEKLFF. The chain has TRBV18 and TRBJ1-4, with 7 bases identical to TRBD1. Per germline, CDR1 KGHSH and CDR2 LQKENI. The CDR3 totals 15 residues. J lost 0 bases, V lost 4 bases, and 2 bases had no gene match.

The V gene is TRBV11-2, the J gene TRBJ1-2; TRBD1 is a possible D gene (6 bases). V lost 5 bases and J lost 1, with 20 bases in between. Germline-derived CDR1 and CDR2 are SGHAT and FQNNGV. The CDR3 runs to 17 residues. The CDR3 loop is CASSLTPRQEDNYGYTF. The CDR3 DNA reads TGTGCCAGCAGCCTTACCCCCCGACAGGAGGATAACTATGGCTACACCTTC. Using reference TRBV11-2 and TRBJ1-2 for the parts outside the CDR3, the full variable domain is EAGVAQSPRYKIIEKRQSVAFWCNPISGHATLYWYQQILGQGPKLLIQFQNNGVVDDSQLPKDRFSAERLKGVDSTLKIQPAKLEDSAVYLCASSLTPRQEDNYGYTFGSGTRLTVV.

Turning to this clone: This same CDR3 is encoded by further DNA sequences in the sample. J is TRBJ2-1 and V is TRBV5-6; 9 bases align to TRBD1. This CDR3 region has 15 residues. Germline CDR1 and CDR2: SGHDT and YYEEEE. The V segment lost 4 bases and the J segment 1 base; nucleotides outside the gene matches: 3. This chain's CDR3 is CASSPTGGSYNEQFF. CDR3 DNA sequence: TGTGCCAGCAGCCCGACAGGGGGGTCCTACAATGAGCAGTTCTTC.

This chain links TRBV11-2 with TRBJ1-4; 7 positions match TRBD1. CDR1 is SGHAT and CDR2 is FQNNGV in the germline V gene. The CDR3 is made up of 14 amino acids. V was clipped by 5 bases and J by 4 bases; unmatched bases: 4. In DNA form, the CDR3 reads TGTGCCAGCAGCCAGGGACAGCTTAATGAAAAACTGTTTTTT. This sequence encodes CASSQGQLNEKLFF.

In its sample, this clone was seen a few times. The CDR3 reads CASSLETGGITEAFF. The CDR3 nucleotides are TGTGCCAGCAGCTTAGAAACAGGGGGCATCACTGAAGCTTTCTTT. The V call is TRBV11-2, the J call TRBJ1-1; TRBD1 aligns across 9 bases. With V trimmed by 0 bases and J by 4 bases, 3 bases remained unmatched. The V gene's germline CDR1 is SGHAT and CDR2 FQNNGV. The CDR3 has 15 amino acids.

This rearrangement joins TRBV5-1 to TRBJ2-5, with D perhaps TRBD2 (6 bases). Trimming pared 5 bases from V and 2 bases from J, leaving 10 bases between. The CDR3 is 13 residues long. Per the germline V gene, CDR1 is SGHRS and CDR2 is YFSETQ. The CDR3 nucleotides read TGCGCCAGCAGAAAGGGACTGCAAGAGACCCAGTACTTC. Translation gives CASRKGLQETQYF.

CDR3 nucleotide sequence: TGTGCCAGCTCACCGAGAACCGGGGAGCTGTTTTTT. Translating it yields CASSPRTGELFF. The V gene is TRBV18, the J gene TRBJ2-2, with D unclear. V was cut by 3 bases and J by 5 bases, with 4 bases left in between. Germline CDR1 is KGHSH and CDR2 is LQKENI. The CDR3 has 12 amino acids.

The rearrangement joins TRBV5-4 to TRBJ2-7; D is possibly TRBD2 (5 bases). This CDR3 comprises 14 residues. V was clipped by 4 bases and J by 3 bases, with 14 bases between them. CDR1 and CDR2 from the germline V gene are SGHNT and YYREEE (reference sequence). The CDR3 DNA is TGTGCCAGCAGCCAAGGACTCCTAAACTACGAGCAGTACTTC. It specifies CASSQGLLNYEQYF.

The chain has TRBV12-3 or TRBV12-4 and TRBJ2-7; 7 bases are shared with TRBD1. V lost 7 bases, J lost 2 bases, and 5 bases stayed unmatched. This CDR3 region has 13 residues. The CDR3 protein is CASKRTGPYEQYF. The CDR3 coding sequence is TGTGCCAGCAAAAGGACAGGACCCTACGAGCAGTACTTC.

This rearrangement joins TRBV5-1 to TRBJ2-6, with 7 bases lining up with TRBD2. Trimming cost V 4 bases and J 1 base; bases outside gene matches: 8. This CDR3 has 17 residues. Germline V gene lookup returns CDR1 SGHRS and CDR2 YFSETQ. The CDR3 DNA reads TGCGCCAGCAGCCCCCGGGGGGTGGGGTCTGGGGCCAACGTCCTGACTTTC. It specifies CASSPRGVGSGANVLTF.

This clone was seen just once. This chain links TRBV5-4 with TRBJ2-7; 10 nucleotides align to TRBD1. This CDR3 comprises 15 residues. Per the germline V gene, CDR1 is SGHNT and CDR2 is YYREEE (reference sequence). The J segment lost 4 bases and the V segment lost 3 bases, leaving 7 bases of the junction unmatched. The DNA for the CDR3 is TGTGCCAGCAGCTGGGACAGGGGTTCCGTATACGAGCAGTACTTC. Encoded protein: CASSWDRGSVYEQYF.

This chain joins TRBV11-2 and TRBJ1-4; D perhaps matches TRBD1 (5 bases). The V gene lost 3 bases and the J gene lost 8 bases, with 13 bases spanning the gap. The CDR3 extends over 14 amino acids. CDR1 and CDR2 from the germline V gene are SGHAT and FQNNGV. The CDR3 reads CASSFSGGGEKLFF. The CDR3 DNA reads as TGTGCCAGCAGCTTTTCGGGGGGAGGAGAAAAACTGTTTTTT.

The chain uses TRBV5-1 and TRBJ1-1; D call uncertain. CDR1 SGHRS and CDR2 YFSETQ come from the germline V gene. The length of the CDR3 is 14 residues. With 0 bases removed from V and 6 bases from J, the gap between germline ends came to 12 bases. Here the CDR3 reads CASSLDEGSSEAFF. The CDR3 DNA reads as TGCGCCAGCAGCTTGGACGAGGGTTCCTCTGAAGCTTTCTTT.